One and the same sample provided the 19 T cell receptor beta chains below, sequenced in a study of T cells after yellow fever vaccination. TCRdb reanalysed the 5' RACE reads using MiXCR and keeps one entry per CDR3 protein. Of 450,000 to 650,000 distinct CDR3 sequences in the sample, around a fifth were seen once. The sample was PBMCs, taken roughly 20 days after the first yellow fever vaccination. These receptors all come from a man between 18 and 29 years old who received the YFV17D yellow fever vaccine.

The chain recombines TRBV3-1 with TRBJ2-3; possibly TRBD1 or TRBD2 for D (5 bases each). Trimming cost V 11 bases and J 3 bases, with 21 bases left between them. CDR3 size: 15 residues. Germline V gives CDR1 LGHDT, CDR2 YNNKEL (reference sequence). CDR3 protein: CAVRDVGVMTDTQYF. The CDR3 DNA reads as TGTGCCGTACGCGATGTGGGGGTCATGACAGATACGCAGTATTTT.

This clonotype was seen a few times. J is TRBJ2-4 and V is TRBV7-3, with D possibly TRBD2 on 5 matching bases. V was pared by 1 base and J by 7 bases, with 8 bases between. The CDR3 runs 13 residues. Per germline, CDR1 SGHTA and CDR2 FQGTGA. CDR3 sequence: CASSLNTGNIQYF. Written as DNA, the CDR3 is TGTGCCAGCAGCTTAAATACGGGGAACATTCAGTACTTC.

V and J are TRBV12-3 or TRBV12-4 and TRBJ2-3; TRBD1 is a possible D gene (7 bases). The V end lost 8 bases, the J end lost 8 bases, and 17 bases lay between the germline ends. There are 13 residues in the CDR3. The CDR3 region is CASAGQRRGTQYF. The CDR3 DNA follows: TGTGCCAGCGCGGGACAGCGCCGCGGTACGCAGTATTTT.

V is TRBV5-1 and J is TRBJ1-4; maybe TRBD1 (6 bases). Trimming left V 4 bases short and J 5 bases short, with 15 bases between. Germline V gene lookup returns CDR1 SGHRS and CDR2 YFSETQ. The CDR3 runs 15 residues. CDR3 amino acids: CASSPTGTLNEKLFF. The CDR3 region has the DNA TGCGCCAGCAGCCCGACCGGGACACTGAATGAAAAACTGTTTTTT.

This chain joins TRBV7-3 and TRBJ1-2; D is perhaps TRBD1 (5 bases). CDR1 is SGHTA, CDR2 FQGTGA, per germline. The V end was cut by 1 base, the J end by 3 bases, with 12 bases between. The CDR3 covers 15 residues. The CDR3 reads CASSLMGGSDYGYTF. The DNA for the CDR3 is TGTGCCAGCAGCTTAATGGGGGGGTCGGACTATGGCTACACCTTC.

This chain connects TRBV19 to TRBJ1-4, with D perhaps matching TRBD1 (6 bases). Per germline, CDR1 LNHDA and CDR2 SQIVND (reference sequence). Trimming removed 5 bases from V and 5 bases from J, with 12 bases in between. This CDR3 contains 14 residues. Written as DNA, the CDR3 is TGTGCCAGTAGTGTCCAGGGGTTAAATGAAAAACTGTTTTTT. Its protein product is CASSVQGLNEKLFF.

The chain links TRBV27 to TRBJ2-1; D is possibly TRBD1 (6 bases). The CDR3 is 14 amino acids. Germline values: CDR1 MNHEY, CDR2 SMNVEV (reference sequence). The V and J ends lost 5 bases and 2 bases respectively, with 10 bases between them. CDR3 DNA: TGTGCCAGCAGTGACCGGGACACCTACAATGAGCAGTTCTTC. This codes for CASSDRDTYNEQFF.

This clonotype appeared a few times. The V call is TRBV30, the J call TRBJ1-3, with unresolved D. Germline assignment: CDR1 GTSNPN and CDR2 SVGIG (reference sequence). V shed 0 bases and J shed 7 bases, with 10 bases lying between them. The CDR3 has 13 amino acids. For the CDR3, the DNA is TGTGCCTGGAGTGTAGGGCAGCGGAACACCATATATTTT. Translation: CAWSVGQRNTIYF.

This clonotype was observed a handful of times. V and J are TRBV3-1 and TRBJ1-5, with D tentatively TRBD1 (5 bases). CDR1 and CDR2 (germline): LGHDT, YNNKEL (reference sequence). V was cut by 0 bases and J by 5 bases, with 11 bases left in between. There are 15 residues in the CDR3. The CDR3 loop is CASSQDAGLDQPQHF. As DNA, the CDR3 is TGTGCCAGCAGCCAAGATGCAGGGCTGGATCAGCCCCAGCATTTT.

This sequence joins TRBV3-1 and TRBJ2-2; D not certain. CDR1 is LGHDT, CDR2 YNNKEL, per germline (reference sequence). Deletions cut 7 bases from V and 0 bases from J, with 6 bases between. CDR3 length: 13 amino acids. The CDR3 DNA follows: TGTGCCAGCACCATCCCGAACACCGGGGAGCTGTTTTTT. Residues: CASTIPNTGELFF.

J is TRBJ2-7 and V is TRBV20-1; 8 bases are a match to TRBD1. CDR1 and CDR2 from the germline V gene are DFQATT and SNEGSKA (reference sequence). The CDR3 consists of 11 residues. Here the CDR3 reads CISAQGDEQYV. As DNA, the CDR3 is TGCATCTCAGCACAGGGGGACGAGCAGTACGTC.

There are a few counts of this clonotype. The chain is built from TRBV6-1 and TRBJ2-1; TRBD2 might be the D (5 bases). The V gene lost 5 bases and the J gene lost 0 bases, with 14 bases spanning the gap. This CDR3 has 16 residues. Germline V gene data show CDR1 as MNHNS and CDR2 as SASEGT. The CDR3 DNA reads as TGTGCCAGCAGTCCCCTAGCCCTAGGCTCCTACAATGAGCAGTTCTTC. This translates into CASSPLALGSYNEQFF.

The table lists this clonotype with a few counts. This chain joins TRBV29-1 and TRBJ2-6; no firm D call. Germline CDR1 and CDR2: SQVTM and ANQGSEA. This CDR3 has 13 amino acids. Trimming left V 1 base short and J 3 bases short, with 4 bases between. The CDR3 DNA follows: TGCAGCGTTGAAGCCGGTGGGGCCAACGTCCTGACTTTC. Translation gives CSVEAGGANVLTF.

The DNA for the CDR3 is TGTGCCAGCAGTCCGACGGGCTCAGATACGCAGTATTTT. Translation: CASSPTGSDTQYF. V and J are TRBV7-8 and TRBJ2-3; D is uncertain. V lost 6 bases and J lost 4, with 11 bases in between. CDR1 is SGHVS and CDR2 is FQNEAQ in the germline V gene. The CDR3 totals 13 residues.

The rearrangement joins TRBV11-2 to TRBJ2-1; no clear D. Deletions cut 5 bases from V and 8 bases from J, with 16 bases between. CDR1 and CDR2 from the germline V gene are SGHAT and FQNNGV. This CDR3 is built from 14 residues. The CDR3 reads CASSPTAQIYEQFF. CDR3 nucleotide sequence: TGTGCCAGCAGCCCAACCGCCCAGATCTATGAGCAGTTCTTC.

This clonotype was counted a few times. The chain has TRBV5-1 and TRBJ2-2; 9 bases match TRBD1. The length of the CDR3 is 16 residues. Looked up from germline, CDR1 is SGHRS and CDR2 is YFSETQ. Unmatched junction bases numbered 7, after V lost 1 base and J lost 6 bases. Written as DNA, the CDR3 is TGCGCCAGCAGCTTGACCGGGACAGGGTCTCCCGGGGAGCTGTTTTTT. Translation gives CASSLTGTGSPGELFF.

This clonotype was detected only a few times. V is TRBV12-3 or TRBV12-4 and J is TRBJ1-6; D call uncertain. There are 9 residues in the CDR3. Trimming removed 5 bases from V and 16 bases from J, with 6 bases in between. CDR3 in DNA: TGTGCCAGCAGTCAGCCGCTCCACTTT. Translating gives CASSQPLHF.

This clonotype was seen a handful of times. The rearrangement uses TRBV5-5 and TRBJ2-4, with TRBD2 as a possible D gene (6 bases). V gave up 5 bases and J gave up 10 bases, with 19 bases separating them. CDR3 length: 14 amino acids. Looked up from germline, CDR1 is SGHKS and CDR2 is YYEKEE (reference sequence). DNA of the CDR3: TGTGCCAGCAGGGCTAGCGTTGATTCAGTTATTCAGTACTTC. Translation gives CASRASVDSVIQYF.

The chain joins TRBV7-9 to TRBJ1-1, with TRBD1 matching over 10 bases. Germline trimming cut 5 bases from V and 4 bases from J; bases unmatched to any gene: 7. The CDR3 loop spans 15 amino acids. Germline assignment: CDR1 SEHNR and CDR2 FQNEAQ (reference sequence). The CDR3 loop is CASSTRTGGITEAFF. CDR3 coding DNA: TGTGCCAGCAGCACCCGGACAGGGGGGATCACTGAAGCTTTCTTT. Supplemented by reference TRBV7-9 and TRBJ1-1, the full variable domain reads DTGVSQNPRHKITKRGQNVTFRCDPISEHNRLYWYRQTLGQGPEFLTYFQNEAQLEKSRLLSDRFSAERPKGSFSTLEIQRTEQGDSAMYLCASSTRTGGITEAFFGQGTRLTVV.